The present TCR beta chain was sequenced within a study of cytomegalovirus exposure and HLA in healthy donors. Points from the study as a whole: A prior analysis recorded that most TCR beta V segments were productive about 87% or about 30% of the time.

This clone has ten or more counts. Its specificity is not known. 13 Jbeta primers and 60 Vbeta primers were used for the PCR. The method was immunoSEQ multiplex PCR; TCRdb's version includes in-frame clones alone and lacks a portion of them. The sample consists of about 200,000 clones, about 70% of them appearing once. V lost 4 bases to trimming and J lost 3 bases; unmatched junction nucleotides: 0. This CDR3 is built from 14 residues. The germline CDR1 and CDR2 sequences are MRHNA and SNTAGT. The clonotype originates from a woman in her thirties in good health and CMV-seronegative. This chain joins TRBV6-4 and TRBJ2-1, with 10 bases fitting TRBD1. The specimen was PBMCs. CDR3 protein: CASSGTGGYNEQFF. DNA of the CDR3: TGTGCCAGCAGTGGGACAGGGGGCTACAATGAGCAGTTCTTC.